This entry is about one T cell receptor beta chain. Its antigen remains unidentified. The source of the sample is a study of T cell responses to AZD1222 COVID-19 vaccine. The study's findings and limits: No repertoire was sampled before or during the peak T cell response, only after it.

V was clipped by 4 bases and J by 6 bases; unmatched bases: 9. The CDR3 covers 16 residues. The germline V gene encodes CDR1 SGHNT and CDR2 YYREEE (reference sequence). Libraries were prepared by immunoSEQ multiplex PCR; TCRdb keeps only in-frame clonotypes and omits some of them. Of more than 80,000 clones listed, around 93% were seen once; the top ten hold approximately 30%. This chain joins TRBV5-4 and TRBJ2-7; TRBD2 aligns across 14 bases. This clonotype was obtained from an adult who received the AZD1222 COVID-19 vaccine. Material: peripheral blood, obtained 28 days after the second AZD1222 dose. The CDR3: CASSPGLAGAPPEQYF. The CDR3 DNA follows: TGTGCCAGCAGCCCGGGACTAGCGGGGGCCCCGCCCGAGCAGTACTTC.